These T cell receptor beta chains were read from a single sample in a study of cytomegalovirus exposure and HLA in healthy donors. The table came from immunoSEQ multiplex PCR; TCRdb's copy has only in-frame clones and leaves some out. The table lists approximately 100,000 clones, around 80% of them singletons. Sequences were obtained from PBMCs. All receptors derive from a female donor in good health and CMV-seronegative. Each CDR3 is given with its conserved first and last residue. A D gene is named only where the DNA matches it firmly. Size tells how often a clone was seen (once, few, many) or the class of an expanded clone, and some rows leave it out.

j_gene	v_gene	d_gene	abundance	CDR3nt	CDR3aa
TRBJ1-5	TRBV4-2	.	few	TGTGCCAGCAGCCAAGTCACGACAGTTTATCAGCCCCAGCATTTT	CASSQVTTVYQPQHF
TRBJ2-1	TRBV14	TRBD2	.	TGTGCCAGCAGCCCTTCTAGCGGGGCCAACAATGAGCAGTTCTTC	CASSPSSGANNEQFF
TRBJ1-1	TRBV7-9	TRBD1	once	TGTTCCAGCACCCAGGGGGCTCAAACTGAAGCTTTCTTT	CSSTQGAQTEAFF
TRBJ2-4	TRBV27	.	.	TGTGCCAGCAGCCCTGACAACCTAGCCAAAAACATTCAGTACTTC	CASSPDNLAKNIQYF
TRBJ1-6	TRBV7-6	TRBD1	.	TGTGCCAGCAGCGCATCCATGGGGACAGGGGGTTCACCCCTCCACTTT	CASSASMGTGGSPLHF
TRBJ2-6	TRBV7-8	.	.	TGTGCCAGCAGCTTAGGGGAGGTCAACGTCCTGACTTTC	CASSLGEVNVLTF
TRBJ2-7	TRBV29-1	.	.	TGCAGCGTTGTCCCCGGACAACATCCTTTGAGCTCCTACGAGCAGTACTTC	CSVVPGQHPLSSYEQYF
TRBJ2-1	TRBV7-9	TRBD2	.	TGTGCCAGCAGCCTTATAGCGGGGGGGCGGACGTGGGTCGGTGAGCAGTTCTTC	CASSLIAGGRTWVGEQFF
TRBJ2-2	TRBV5-1	TRBD1	once	TGCGCCAGCAGCTGGGCCGGGACAGGGGGGAACACCGGGGAGCTGTTTTTT	CASSWAGTGGNTGELFF
TRBJ2-7	TRBV30	.	.	TGTGCCTGGAGTCAGGGCTACTACGAGCAGTACTTC	CAWSQGYYEQYF
TRBJ1-1	TRBV20-1	.	once	TGCAGTGCTAGAGGGGGCAGAGAAGCTTTCTTT	CSARGGREAFF
TRBJ1-2	TRBV6-1	TRBD1	few	TGTGCCAGCAGCAAGGACAGGAATGGCTACACCTTC	CASSKDRNGYTF